This entry is about one T cell receptor (beta chain). This clone has more than one count but fewer than ten. Its binding antigen is unknown. Base-call qualities are not available, and no considerably larger clone is one nucleotide away. V is cut back by 6 bases and J by 5 bases, with 8 bases in the junction unmatched. Looking up the germline V gene yields CDR1 MDHEN and CDR2 SYDVKM. Inclusive of the bounding cysteine and phenylalanine, the CDR3 is 14 residues long. Solely the CDR3 DNA is kept, with 42 bases framed from the first base. Patients with autoimmune disease history or receiving systemic immunosuppression were excluded from the trial. Peripheral blood for TCR sequencing was drawn from every dose cohort at baseline, at cycle 4 day 1 and at cycle 7 day 1. The samples were drawn from a first-in-human, open-label, multicenter phase I dose-escalation trial of ivuxolimab. Adults with locally advanced or metastatic melanoma, renal cell carcinoma, hepatocellular carcinoma or head and neck squamous cell carcinoma were enrolled in the trial. Before TCR sequencing, CD4+ and CD8+ T cells were separately sorted from peripheral blood.

These data are taken from a study of OX40 agonist ivuxolimab in advanced cancers. Regarding the study in general: Ivuxolimab was a fully human IgG2 agonistic monoclonal antibody targeting the costimulatory receptor OX40 (CD134). In the dose-escalation cohort, around four fifths of patients were male, and the mean age was 60 years with a range of roughly 23 to 79. The paper reports the monotherapy dose-escalation portion (N ≈ 52 patients) of the phase I ivuxolimab trial. Of the 50 to 55 patients in dose escalation, 19 had hepatocellular carcinoma, some 15 had melanoma, 9 had renal cell carcinoma and 9 had head and neck cancer. Patients were allowed to have had prior anti-PD-1, anti-PD-L1 or anti-CTLA-4 therapy, and roughly 40% of the dose-escalation patients had previously received checkpoint inhibitors. Partial responses occurred in three dose-escalation patients, of whom one had hepatocellular carcinoma and two had cutaneous melanoma. Peripheral TCRbeta sequencing was intended to test whether TCR sequence diversity was altered and clonal T-cell expansion was caused by ivuxolimab. Intravenous ivuxolimab was administered to patients every 2 weeks at six dose levels: 0.01, 0.1, 0.3, 1.5, 3 and 10 mg/kg.

To sequence the TCRbeta CDR3 region, genomic DNA was isolated from the sorted cells. The immunoSEQ Assay was used to sequence the TCRbeta CDR3 regions. The clones in this table, taken by TCRdb from immuneACCESS, are in-frame only. Not every clone is retained; where verified, under half of the shortfall comes from an unresolved V gene, and the cause of the rest is unknown. The sample table records around 50,000 clones; just under 85% of these occur just once. In total, the top ten clones hold around 1.3% of the sample. The study at large found these results: Low levels of normalized T-cell clonal expansion were also shown by some nonresponding patients. The antigen specificity of the peripheral T cells that underwent clonal expansion was not determined. After ivuxolimab, more expanded clones were found on average in CD8+ T cells than in CD4+ T cells. Partial responders in the 0.1-3.0 mg/kg groups had among the lowest normalized peripheral clonal expansion, especially among CD8+ T cells. At doses of 0.1 to 3.0 mg/kg, clonal expansion of both CD4+ and CD8+ blood T cells was observed from baseline to week 6.

The sequence derives from an adult with an advanced solid tumor such as melanoma, head and neck, liver or kidney cancer. The chain employs TRBV28 and TRBJ2-7, with 9 junctional bases fitting TRBD1. The sequenced sample was CD4+ or CD8+ T cells sorted from blood, obtained in a trial of the OX40 agonist ivuxolimab. CDR3 reads: CASRPTGGANEQYF. The sequenced DNA: TGTGCCAGCAGACCGACAGGGGGGGCTAACGAGCAGTACTTC.